This entry concerns a single TCR beta chain. This entry belongs to a study of blood T cell repertoires in COVID-19. At the level of the study: COVID-19 samples, acute and convalescent, were from the United States, Italy and Spain.

The method was immunoSEQ multiplex PCR; TCRdb's version includes in-frame clones alone and lacks a portion of them. This table holds more than 300,000 clones, approximately 92% found once. Cohort 3 donors were reported recovered after two negative PCRs, clearance, or symptom resolution. Sequenced material: PBMCs or T cells enriched from blood (not recorded which). The receptor comes from a woman between 25 and 40 years old who had recovered from COVID-19.

This chain's CDR3 is CSVEDSRGHSGANVLTF. For the CDR3, the DNA is TGCAGCGTTGAAGATTCCAGGGGACACTCTGGGGCCAACGTCCTGACTTTC. The chain links TRBV29-1 to TRBJ2-6; tentative D call: TRBD1 (6 bases). Trimming cost V 0 bases and J 0 bases, with 12 bases left between them. Germline assignment: CDR1 SQVTM and CDR2 ANQGSEA. The CDR3 consists of 17 residues.